The rows below give T cell receptor beta chains drawn from one sample of a study of control samples from healthy donors and cancer patients. Only in-frame clones appear in the TCRdb table, and some are missing; sequencing was by immunoSEQ multiplex PCR. The table records 200,000 to 250,000 clones, around 94% of them present only once. Sequenced sample: blood. The receptors shown here come from a man aged 50 or older in good health. Each CDR3 is given with its conserved first and last residue. Each record gives: V gene, J gene, clone size, D gene, CDR3 DNA, CDR3 protein. The D gene is left open where the match is weak. Some rows have no size entry. The others give once, few or many, or a class for an expanded clone.

TRBV7-2	TRBJ1-5	once	NA	TGTGCCAGCAGCTTAGATCGGAGCAATCAGCCCCAGCATTTT	CASSLDRSNQPQHF
TRBV3-1/TRBV3-2	TRBJ1-4	NA	NA	TGTGCCAGCACCCTCCGGGGCGCCCTCGGGAGAGAAAAACTGTTTTTT	CASTLRGALGREKLFF
TRBV6-6	TRBJ1-5	NA	TRBD1	TGTGCCAGCAGTTACTCCGGACAGGCTAGCAATCAGCCCCAGCATTTT	CASSYSGQASNQPQHF
TRBV7-9	TRBJ1-2	NA	NA	TGTGCCAGCAGCTTTGACGGACAATCAGTTGGCTACACCTTC	CASSFDGQSVGYTF
TRBV7-2	TRBJ1-5	NA	NA	TGTGCCAGCAGCTTATCCGGGTGGGACAATCAGCCCCAGCATTTT	CASSLSGWDNQPQHF
TRBV19	TRBJ1-6	few	NA	TGTGCCAGTAGCCCTTCAGAGTATAATTCACCCCTCCACTTT	CASSPSEYNSPLHF
TRBV25-1	TRBJ1-4	NA	TRBD1	TGTGCCAGCGGATCCGGGACAGGGTTTAAGGAAAAACTGTTTTTT	CASGSGTGFKEKLFF
TRBV3-1/TRBV3-2	TRBJ1-2	NA	NA	TGTGCCAGCAGCCAAGAAGACACAGCGGACTATGGCTACACCTTC	CASSQEDTADYGYTF
TRBV24-1	TRBJ2-2	NA	TRBD1	TGTGCCACCAGTGATCCGGGACAGGCGAACACCGGGGAGCTGTTTTTT	CATSDPGQANTGELFF
TRBV5-1	TRBJ2-3	NA	NA	TGCGCCAGCAGCTCGGTGGGAGTCGGAACAGATACGCAGTATTTT	CASSSVGVGTDTQYF
TRBV9	TRBJ2-3	once	NA	TGTGCCAGCAGCGTAGCTAACACAGATACGCAGTATTTT	CASSVANTDTQYF
TRBV6-5	TRBJ1-1	once	NA	TGTGCCAGTCGAAGGGGATCGAACACTGAAGCTTTCTTT	CASRRGSNTEAFF
TRBV7-9	TRBJ2-1	NA	TRBD2	TGTGCCAGCAGCTTAGCGGTTGCGGGGGGGTATACCAGCAAGCAGTTCTTC	CASSLAVAGGYTSKQFF
TRBV7-2	TRBJ1-2	NA	NA	TGTGCCAGCAGCCGGAGCAGAGATATCTATGGCTACACCTTC	CASSRSRDIYGYTF
TRBV29-1	TRBJ1-1	once	NA	TGCAGCGCCCAAAGGTGGGGGCGGGTTACTGAAGCTTTCTTT	CSAQRWGRVTEAFF